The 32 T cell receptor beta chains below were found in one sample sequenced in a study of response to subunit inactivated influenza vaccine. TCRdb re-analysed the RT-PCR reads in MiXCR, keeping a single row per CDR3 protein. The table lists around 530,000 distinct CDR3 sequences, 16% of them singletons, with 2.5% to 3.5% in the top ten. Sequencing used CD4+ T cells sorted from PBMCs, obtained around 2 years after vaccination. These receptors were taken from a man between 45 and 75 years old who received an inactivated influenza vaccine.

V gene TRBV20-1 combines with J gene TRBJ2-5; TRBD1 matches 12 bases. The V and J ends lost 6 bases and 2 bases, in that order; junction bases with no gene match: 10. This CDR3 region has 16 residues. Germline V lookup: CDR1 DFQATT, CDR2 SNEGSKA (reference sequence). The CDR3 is CSALGTGGDLQETQYF. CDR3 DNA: TGCAGTGCCCTGGGGACAGGGGGCGATCTTCAAGAGACCCAGTACTTC.

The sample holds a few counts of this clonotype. CDR3 DNA sequence: TGTGCCAGCAGTTTTACGGGACAGACTTATTCACCCCTCCACTTT. It encodes CASSFTGQTYSPLHF. The V call is TRBV28, the J call TRBJ1-6; the match to TRBD1 covers 7 bases. Unmatched junction bases numbered 7, after V lost 3 bases and J lost 8 bases. Germline CDR1 MDHEN, CDR2 SYDVKM. CDR3 length: 15 amino acids.

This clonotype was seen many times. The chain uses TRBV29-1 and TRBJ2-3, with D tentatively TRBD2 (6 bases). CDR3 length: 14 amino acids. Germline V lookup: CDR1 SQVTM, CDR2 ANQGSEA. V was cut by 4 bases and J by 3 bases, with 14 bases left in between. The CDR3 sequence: CSVAGRTKTDTQYF. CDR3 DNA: TGCAGCGTTGCGGGCAGGACTAAGACAGATACGCAGTATTTT.

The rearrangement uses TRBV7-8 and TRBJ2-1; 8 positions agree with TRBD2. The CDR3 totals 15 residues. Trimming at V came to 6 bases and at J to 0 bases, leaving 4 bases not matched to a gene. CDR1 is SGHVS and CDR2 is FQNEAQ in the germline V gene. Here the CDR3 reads CASRGLDGSYNEQFF. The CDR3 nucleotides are TGTGCCAGCAGGGGACTAGATGGCTCCTACAATGAGCAGTTCTTC.

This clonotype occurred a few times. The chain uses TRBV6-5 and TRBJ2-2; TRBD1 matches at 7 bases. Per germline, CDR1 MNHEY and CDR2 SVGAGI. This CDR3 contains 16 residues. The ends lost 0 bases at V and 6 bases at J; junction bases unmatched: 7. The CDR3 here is CASSYSWGQGAGELFF. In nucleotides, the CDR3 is TGTGCCAGCAGTTACTCGTGGGGCCAGGGGGCCGGGGAGCTGTTTTTT.

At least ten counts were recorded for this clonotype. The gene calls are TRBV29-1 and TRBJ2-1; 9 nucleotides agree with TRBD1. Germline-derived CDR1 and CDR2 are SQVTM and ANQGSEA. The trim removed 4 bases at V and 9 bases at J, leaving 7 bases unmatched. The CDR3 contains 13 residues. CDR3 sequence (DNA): TGCAGCGTTGTGGAGACAGGGGGTGGTGAGCAGTTCTTC. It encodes CSVVETGGGEQFF.

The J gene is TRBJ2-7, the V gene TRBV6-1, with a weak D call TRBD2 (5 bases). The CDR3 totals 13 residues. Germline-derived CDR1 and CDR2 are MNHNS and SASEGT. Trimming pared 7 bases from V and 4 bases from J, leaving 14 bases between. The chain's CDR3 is CASTKPGSYEQYF. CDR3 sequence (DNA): TGTGCCAGCACAAAGCCGGGGAGTTACGAGCAGTACTTC.

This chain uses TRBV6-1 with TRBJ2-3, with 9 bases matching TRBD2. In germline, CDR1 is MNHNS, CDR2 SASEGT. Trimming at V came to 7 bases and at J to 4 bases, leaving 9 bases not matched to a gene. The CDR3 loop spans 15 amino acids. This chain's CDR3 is CASTGGRAVADTQYF. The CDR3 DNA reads TGTGCCAGCACCGGCGGGAGGGCCGTCGCAGATACGCAGTATTTT.

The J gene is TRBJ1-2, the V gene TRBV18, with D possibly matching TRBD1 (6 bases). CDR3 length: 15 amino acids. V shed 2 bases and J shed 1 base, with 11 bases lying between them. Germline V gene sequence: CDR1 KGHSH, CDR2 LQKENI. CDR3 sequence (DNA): TGTGCCAGCTCACCAGGACAGACTCTTAACTATGGCTACACCTTC. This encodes CASSPGQTLNYGYTF.

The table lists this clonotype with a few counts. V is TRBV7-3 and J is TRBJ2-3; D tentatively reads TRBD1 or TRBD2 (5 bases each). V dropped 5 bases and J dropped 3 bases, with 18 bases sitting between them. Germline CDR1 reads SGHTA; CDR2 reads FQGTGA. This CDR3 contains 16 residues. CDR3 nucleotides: TGTGCCAGCAGCCAGACCGGGACCATGGGGACAGATACGCAGTATTTT. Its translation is CASSQTGTMGTDTQYF. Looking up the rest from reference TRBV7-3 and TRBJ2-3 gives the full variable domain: GAGVSQTPSNKVTEKGKYVELRCDPISGHTALYWYRQSLGQGPEFLIYFQGTGAADDSGLPNDRFFAVRPEGSVSTLKIQRTERGDSAVYLCASSQTGTMGTDTQYFGPGTRLTVL.

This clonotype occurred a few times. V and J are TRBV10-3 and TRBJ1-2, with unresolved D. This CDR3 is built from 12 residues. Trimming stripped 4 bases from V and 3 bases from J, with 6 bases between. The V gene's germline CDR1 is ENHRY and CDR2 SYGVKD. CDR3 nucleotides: TGTGCCATCAGTGCGACGTACTATGGCTACACCTTC. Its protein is CAISATYYGYTF.

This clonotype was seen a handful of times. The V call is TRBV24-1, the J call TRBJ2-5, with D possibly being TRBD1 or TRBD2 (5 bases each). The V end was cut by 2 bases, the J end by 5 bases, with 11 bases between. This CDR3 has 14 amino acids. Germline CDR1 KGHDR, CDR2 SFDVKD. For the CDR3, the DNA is TGTGCCACCAGTGATTCGGGGACGGGGGAGACCCAGTACTTC. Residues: CATSDSGTGETQYF.

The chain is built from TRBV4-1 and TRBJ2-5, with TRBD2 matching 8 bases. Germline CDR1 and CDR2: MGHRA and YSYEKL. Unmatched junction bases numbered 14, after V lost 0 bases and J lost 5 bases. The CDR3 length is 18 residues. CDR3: CASSQDKAGRGDRETQYF. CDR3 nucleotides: TGCGCCAGCAGCCAAGATAAGGCCGGGCGGGGGGATCGGGAGACCCAGTACTTC.

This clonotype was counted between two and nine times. CDR3 sequence: CSARQGANTGELFF. In DNA, the CDR3 is TGCAGTGCTAGACAGGGTGCGAACACCGGGGAGCTGTTTTTT. This sequence joins TRBV20-1 and TRBJ2-2, with D maybe TRBD1 (5 bases). Trimming cost V 2 bases and J 0 bases, with 7 bases left between them. Germline CDR1 reads DFQATT; CDR2 reads SNEGSKA (reference sequence). The CDR3 sequence is 14 residues long.

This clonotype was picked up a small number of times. DNA of the CDR3: TGTGCCAGCACTCATCTCCCCGGGGGTAGTGAAAAACTGTTTTTT. Protein: CASTHLPGGSEKLFF. This chain links TRBV7-9 with TRBJ1-4; D is perhaps TRBD1 (5 bases). Germline values: CDR1 SEHNR, CDR2 FQNEAQ (reference sequence). This CDR3 region has 15 residues. Trimming cost V 7 bases and J 7 bases, with 19 bases left between them.

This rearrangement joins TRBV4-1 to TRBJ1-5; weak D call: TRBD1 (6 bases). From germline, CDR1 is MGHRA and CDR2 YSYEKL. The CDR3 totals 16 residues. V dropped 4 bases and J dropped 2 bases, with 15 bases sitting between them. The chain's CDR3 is CASSPKGGLGNQPQHF. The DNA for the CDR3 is TGCGCCAGCAGCCCTAAGGGGGGGTTAGGCAATCAGCCCCAGCATTTT.

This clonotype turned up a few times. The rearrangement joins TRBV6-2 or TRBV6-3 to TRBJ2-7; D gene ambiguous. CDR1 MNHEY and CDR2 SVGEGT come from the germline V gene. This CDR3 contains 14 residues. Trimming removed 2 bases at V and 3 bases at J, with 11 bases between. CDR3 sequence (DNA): TGTGCCAGCAGTTACCTCGGCGGATACTACGAGCAGTACTTC. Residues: CASSYLGGYYEQYF.

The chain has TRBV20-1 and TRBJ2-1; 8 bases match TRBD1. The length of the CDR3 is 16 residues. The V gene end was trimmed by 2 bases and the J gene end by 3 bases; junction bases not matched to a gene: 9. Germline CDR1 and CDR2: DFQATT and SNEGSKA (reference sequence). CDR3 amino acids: CSARRTAGGIYNEQFF. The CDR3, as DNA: TGCAGTGCTAGAAGAACCGCAGGGGGCATCTACAATGAGCAGTTCTTC.

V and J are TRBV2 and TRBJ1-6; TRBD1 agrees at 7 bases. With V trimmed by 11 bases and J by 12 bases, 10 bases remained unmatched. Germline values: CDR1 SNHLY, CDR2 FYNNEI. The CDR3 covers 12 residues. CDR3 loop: CASRDSLGPLHF. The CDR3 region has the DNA TGTGCCTCCCGGGACAGCCTGGGACCCCTCCACTTT.

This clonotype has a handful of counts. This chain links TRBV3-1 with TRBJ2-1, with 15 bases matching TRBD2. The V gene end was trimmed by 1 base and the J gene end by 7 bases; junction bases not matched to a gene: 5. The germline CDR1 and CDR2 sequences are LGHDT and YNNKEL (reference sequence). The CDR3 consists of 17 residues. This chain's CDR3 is CASSQGPGTSGRNEQFF. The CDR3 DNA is TGTGCCAGCAGCCAAGGACCCGGGACTAGCGGGAGGAATGAGCAGTTCTTC.

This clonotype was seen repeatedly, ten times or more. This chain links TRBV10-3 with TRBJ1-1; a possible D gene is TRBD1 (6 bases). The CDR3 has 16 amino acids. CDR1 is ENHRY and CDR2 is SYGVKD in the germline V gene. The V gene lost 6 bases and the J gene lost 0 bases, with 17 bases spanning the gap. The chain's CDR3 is CAIRAGTSHMNTEAFF. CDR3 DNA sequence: TGTGCCATCAGGGCCGGGACATCACATATGAACACTGAAGCTTTCTTT.

In nucleotides, the CDR3 is TGCGCCAGCAGCCAAGATCGCTTCACAGGGCTCGAAGCTTTCTTT. This codes for CASSQDRFTGLEAFF. The chain recombines TRBV4-1 with TRBJ1-1; tentative D call: TRBD1 (6 bases). The germline V and J ends were trimmed by 0 bases and 8 bases, with 16 bases remaining between them. The CDR3 consists of 15 residues. Per germline, CDR1 MGHRA and CDR2 YSYEKL.

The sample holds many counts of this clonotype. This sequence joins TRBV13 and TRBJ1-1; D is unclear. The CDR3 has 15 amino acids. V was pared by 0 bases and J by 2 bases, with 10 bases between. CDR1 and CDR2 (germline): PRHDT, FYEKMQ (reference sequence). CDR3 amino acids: CASSLGALLNTEAFF. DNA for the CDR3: TGTGCCAGCAGCTTAGGGGCTCTCTTAAACACTGAAGCTTTCTTT.

This CDR3 is CASTLPGTYNEQFF. CDR3 sequence (DNA): TGTGCCAGCACCTTACCCGGGACTTACAATGAGCAGTTCTTC. The chain joins TRBV12-3 or TRBV12-4 to TRBJ2-1, with D possibly TRBD2 on 6 matching bases. The V and J ends lost 7 bases and 4 bases respectively, with 14 bases between them. This CDR3 has 14 residues.

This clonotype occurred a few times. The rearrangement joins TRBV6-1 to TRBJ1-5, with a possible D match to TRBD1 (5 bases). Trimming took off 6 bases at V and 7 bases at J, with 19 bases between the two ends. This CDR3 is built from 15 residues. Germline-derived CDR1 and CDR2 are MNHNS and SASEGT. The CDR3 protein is CASSPGPVTLQPQHF. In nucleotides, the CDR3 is TGTGCCAGCAGCCCGGGACCAGTAACCTTACAGCCCCAGCATTTT.

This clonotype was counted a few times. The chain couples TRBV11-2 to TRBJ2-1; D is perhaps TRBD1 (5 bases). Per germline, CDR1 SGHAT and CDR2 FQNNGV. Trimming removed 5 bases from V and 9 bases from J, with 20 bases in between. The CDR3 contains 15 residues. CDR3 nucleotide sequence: TGTGCCAGCAGCGTCTTCACCCAGTCAGGGATTGAGCAGTTCTTC. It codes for CASSVFTQSGIEQFF.

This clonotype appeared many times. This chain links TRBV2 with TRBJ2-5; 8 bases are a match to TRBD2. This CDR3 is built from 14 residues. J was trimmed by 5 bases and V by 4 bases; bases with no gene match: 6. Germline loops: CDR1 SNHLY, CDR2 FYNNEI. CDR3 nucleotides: TGTGCCAGCAGTGGTCTAGCGGGCAGGGAGACCCAGTACTTC. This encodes CASSGLAGRETQYF.

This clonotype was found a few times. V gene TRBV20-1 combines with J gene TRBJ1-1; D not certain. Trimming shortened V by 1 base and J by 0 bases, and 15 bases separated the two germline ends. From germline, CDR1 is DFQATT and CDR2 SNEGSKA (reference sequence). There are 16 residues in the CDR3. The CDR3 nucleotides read TGCAGTGCTAGAGCTTTTGAAGGCGGGATGAACACTGAAGCTTTCTTT. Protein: CSARAFEGGMNTEAFF.

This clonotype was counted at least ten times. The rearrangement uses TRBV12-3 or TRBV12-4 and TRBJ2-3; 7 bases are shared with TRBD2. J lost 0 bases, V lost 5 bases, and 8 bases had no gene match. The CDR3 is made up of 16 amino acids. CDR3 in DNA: TGTGCCAGCAGTCCGCTGAGCGGGGCTAGCACAGATACGCAGTATTTT. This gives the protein CASSPLSGASTDTQYF.

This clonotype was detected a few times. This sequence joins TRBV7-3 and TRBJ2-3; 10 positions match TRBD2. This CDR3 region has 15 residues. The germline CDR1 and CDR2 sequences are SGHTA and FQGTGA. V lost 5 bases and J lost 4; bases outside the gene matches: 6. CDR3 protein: CASSKSSGSADTQYF. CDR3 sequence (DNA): TGTGCCAGCAGCAAATCTAGCGGGAGCGCAGATACGCAGTATTTT.

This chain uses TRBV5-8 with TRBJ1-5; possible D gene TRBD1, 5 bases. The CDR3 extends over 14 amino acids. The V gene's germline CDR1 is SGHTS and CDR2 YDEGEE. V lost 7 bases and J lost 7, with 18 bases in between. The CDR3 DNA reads TGTGCCAGCCCCCTTATAGACAGCGAGCAGCCCCAGCATTTT. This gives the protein CASPLIDSEQPQHF.

CDR3 bases: TGTGCCAGCAGTTCCGGGACAGGGAGGTGGGAGACCCAGTACTTC. It codes for CASSSGTGRWETQYF. The chain couples TRBV6-2 or TRBV6-3 to TRBJ2-5; 9 nucleotides line up with TRBD1. The CDR3 totals 15 residues. The germline V gene encodes CDR1 MNHEY and CDR2 SVGEGT. V was pared by 4 bases and J by 5 bases, with 8 bases of the junction left unmatched.